Each of the 24 T cell receptor beta chains below was sequenced from the same sample in a study of PD-1 blockade in classical Hodgkin lymphoma. This sample's time point: cycle 4 day 1 (C4D1), after more than five weeks of nivolumab. All the patients suffered relapse after autologous stem cell transplantation, and brentuximab vedotin exposure differed. Repertoires were generated with immunoSEQ multiplex PCR, while TCRdb's copy carries only in-frame clones and drops some. The table shows tens of thousands of clones, with roughly 78% occurring only once. Sequences were derived from peripheral blood mononuclear cells (PBMCs), sampled before the fourth cycle of nivolumab. The receptors come from a human donor with classical Hodgkin lymphoma.

CDR3 sequence reads: CASSFSSERTELFF. The CDR3 DNA reads TGTGCCAGCAGCTTCAGTAGTGAGCGGACGGAACTGTTTTTT. V is TRBV7-2 and J is TRBJ1-4, with unresolved D. Germline CDR1 reads SGHTA; CDR2 reads FQGNSA. V lost 3 bases and J 12 bases, leaving 17 bases between the germline ends. This CDR3 spans 14 amino acids.

CDR3 in amino acids: CASSSGPAGANNEQFF. The CDR3 DNA is TGTGCCAGCAGCTCGGGTCCCGCGGGGGCCAACAATGAGCAGTTCTTC. The V call is TRBV7-3, the J call TRBJ2-1, with D possibly TRBD2 on 7 matching bases. CDR3 length: 16 amino acids. Germline lookup yields CDR1 SGHTA and CDR2 FQGTGA. Trimming cost V 4 bases and J 5 bases, with 18 bases left between them.

The rearrangement uses TRBV10-3 and TRBJ1-1; D is possibly TRBD1 (5 bases). CDR1 and CDR2 from the germline V gene are ENHRY and SYGVKD. Trimming cost V 11 bases and J 7 bases, with 17 bases left between them. The CDR3 totals 12 residues. The CDR3 is CALGPTSGEAFF. DNA of the CDR3: TGTGCCCTGGGACCCACTAGCGGTGAAGCTTTCTTT.

CDR3 nucleotides: TGTGCCAGCAGTAGACTAGCGGGGGACAATGAGCAGTTCTTC. Encoded protein: CASSRLAGDNEQFF. This chain uses TRBV6-5 with TRBJ2-1; 12 bases are a match to TRBD2. Germline V gene sequence: CDR1 MNHEY, CDR2 SVGAGI. The CDR3 contains 14 residues. The junction had 1 base not matched to a gene; V was cut back by 5 bases and J by 5 bases.

This sequence joins TRBV7-2 and TRBJ2-7; tentatively, D is TRBD2 (5 bases). Germline CDR1 is SGHTA and CDR2 is FQGNSA. Trimming took 7 bases from V and 7 from J, leaving 23 bases between them. The CDR3 length is 15 residues. The CDR3 DNA sequence: TGTGCCAGCACCCTCTCCATAAGCTCGTCGGGGGAGCAGTACTTC. Its translation: CASTLSISSSGEQYF.

This chain uses TRBV10-3 with TRBJ1-2, with D possibly TRBD1 on 5 matching bases. The CDR3 contains 16 residues. Looked up from germline, CDR1 is ENHRY and CDR2 is SYGVKD. Trimming stripped 4 bases from V and 4 bases from J, with 19 bases between. The CDR3 loop reads CAISARDRAFVYGYTF. CDR3 nucleotide sequence: TGTGCCATCAGTGCTAGGGACCGCGCCTTTGTCTATGGCTACACCTTC.

CDR3 sequence (DNA): TGTGCCAGCAGCTTAGCTGGCGGTTATAGCTACGAGCAGTACTTC. It translates to CASSLAGGYSYEQYF. The chain couples TRBV7-2 to TRBJ2-7, with D unresolved. Germline assignment: CDR1 SGHTA and CDR2 FQGNSA. There are 15 residues in the CDR3. Trimming cost V 0 bases and J 3 bases, with 12 bases left between them.

This chain connects TRBV7-2 to TRBJ2-2, with TRBD1 identical over 9 bases. Germline V gene data show CDR1 as SGHTA and CDR2 as FQGNSA. V was pared by 2 bases and J by 6 bases, with 7 bases of the junction left unmatched. This CDR3 spans 16 amino acids. CDR3 region: CASSLSGTGRSGELFF. The CDR3 nucleotides read TGTGCCAGCAGCTTAAGCGGGACAGGGCGATCCGGGGAGCTGTTTTTT.

The genes are TRBV18 and TRBJ1-4; possible D gene TRBD1, 6 bases. Germline lookup yields CDR1 KGHSH and CDR2 LQKENI. CDR3 length equals 15 residues. Trimming removed 3 bases at V and 6 bases at J, with 14 bases between. CDR3 residues: CASSPRAGADEKLFF. The CDR3 region has the DNA TGTGCCAGCTCACCCCGTGCAGGGGCTGATGAAAAACTGTTTTTT.

The chain carries TRBV7-9 and TRBJ1-4; D ambiguous. Germline CDR1 reads SEHNR; CDR2 reads FQNEAQ (reference sequence). The V end lost 8 bases, the J end lost 3 bases, and 13 bases lay between the germline ends. This CDR3 contains 14 residues. This CDR3 reads CASRREGPNEKLFF. CDR3 nucleotide sequence: TGTGCCAGCCGTCGAGAAGGGCCTAATGAAAAACTGTTTTTT.

The chain combines TRBV5-1 with TRBJ2-5; D call uncertain. The length of the CDR3 is 12 residues. Trimming pared 4 bases from V and 1 base from J, leaving 5 bases between. Germline values: CDR1 SGHRS, CDR2 YFSETQ. The CDR3 sequence is CASSPGQETQYF. CDR3 in DNA: TGCGCCAGCAGCCCGGGCCAAGAGACCCAGTACTTC.

This clone was observed once. The chain combines TRBV19 with TRBJ1-4; 8 bases are a match to TRBD1. CDR1 and CDR2 (germline): LNHDA, SQIVND (reference sequence). The V and J ends lost 6 bases and 4 bases, in that order; junction bases with no gene match: 4. The CDR3 is 14 residues long. The CDR3, as DNA: TGTGCCAGTAGCCAGGACAGGGTTAATGAAAAACTGTTTTTT. It encodes CASSQDRVNEKLFF. Together with reference TRBV19 and TRBJ1-4, the CDR3 gives the full variable domain: DGGITQSPKYLFRKEGQNVTLSCEQNLNHDAMYWYRQDPGQGLRLIYYSQIVNDFQKGDIAEGYSVSREKKESFPLTVTSAQKNPTAFYLCASSQDRVNEKLFFGSGTQLSVL.

The chain uses TRBV10-2 and TRBJ2-5; D unclear. This CDR3 contains 13 residues. Looked up from germline, CDR1 is WSHSY and CDR2 is SAAADI. V lost 7 bases to trimming and J lost 0 bases, with 9 bases between them. In DNA form, the CDR3 reads TGCGCCAGCACTAACCAGTACCAAGAGACCCAGTACTTC. It encodes CASTNQYQETQYF.

J is TRBJ1-5 and V is TRBV19; 10 positions agree with TRBD1. Germline V lookup: CDR1 LNHDA, CDR2 SQIVND (reference sequence). CDR3 length: 15 residues. J was trimmed by 0 bases and V by 9 bases; bases with no gene match: 5. The CDR3 region is CASGDRGNSNQPQHF. CDR3 sequence (DNA): TGTGCCAGCGGGGACAGGGGAAATAGCAATCAGCCCCAGCATTTT.

The V and J genes are TRBV11-3 and TRBJ1-5; no clear D gene. CDR1 is SGHNT, CDR2 YENEEA, per germline. V was cut by 6 bases and J by 2 bases, with 14 bases left in between. CDR3 size: 15 residues. The CDR3 is CASSSRVAGNQPQHF. CDR3 DNA: TGTGCCAGCAGTTCAAGGGTCGCGGGCAATCAGCCCCAGCATTTT.

The chain joins TRBV30 to TRBJ1-5, with 8 bases aligning to TRBD1. The CDR3 totals 15 residues. CDR1 GTSNPN and CDR2 SVGIG come from the germline V gene (reference sequence). With 2 bases clipped from V and 2 bases from J, the junction kept 5 bases outside the gene matches. The CDR3 DNA is TGTGCCTGGAGTCTCGGACAGGGAGGCAATCAGCCCCAGCATTTT. Residues: CAWSLGQGGNQPQHF.

The J gene is TRBJ2-3, the V gene TRBV5-1, with D possibly being TRBD2 (7 bases). The germline gives CDR1 SGHRS, CDR2 YFSETQ. This CDR3 comprises 16 residues. Trimming cost V 0 bases and J 2 bases, with 13 bases left between them. The CDR3 protein is CASSLGGGADTDTQYF. In nucleotides, the CDR3 is TGCGCCAGCAGCTTGGGTGGGGGGGCCGACACAGATACGCAGTATTTT.

V and J are TRBV7-2 and TRBJ2-5; 8 nucleotides agree with TRBD1. V shed 5 bases, J shed 8 bases, and the junction held 7 bases outside the gene matches. Germline-derived CDR1 and CDR2 are SGHTA and FQGNSA. This CDR3 is built from 13 residues. CDR3 loop: CASSVDRVGTQYF. The CDR3 region has the DNA TGTGCCAGCAGCGTGGACAGGGTAGGAACCCAGTACTTC. Supplemented by reference TRBV7-2 and TRBJ2-5, the full variable domain reads GAGVSQSPSNKVTEKGKDVELRCDPISGHTALYWYRQSLGQGLEFLIYFQGNSAPDKSGLPSDRFSAERTGGSVSTLTIQRTQQEDSAVYLCASSVDRVGTQYFGPGTRLLVL.

The chain combines TRBV7-9 with TRBJ2-5; D gene ambiguous. Germline CDR1 SEHNR, CDR2 FQNEAQ (reference sequence). The CDR3 length is 14 residues. The germline V and J ends were trimmed by 1 base and 1 base, with 7 bases remaining between them. Here the CDR3 reads CASSLGEAQETQYF. The CDR3 DNA reads TGTGCCAGCAGCTTAGGAGAGGCCCAAGAGACCCAGTACTTC.

V gene TRBV2 combines with J gene TRBJ1-2; D gene unclear. In germline, CDR1 is SNHLY, CDR2 FYNNEI. The CDR3 sequence is 12 residues long. The V end was cut by 6 bases, the J end by 2 bases, with 7 bases between. CDR3 sequence reads: CASSGSNYGYTF. CDR3 bases: TGTGCCAGCAGCGGCAGCAACTATGGCTACACCTTC.

In this sample, this clone turned up once. The V gene is TRBV6-5, the J gene TRBJ1-5; D is uncertain. CDR3 length: 13 amino acids. Germline V gene data show CDR1 as MNHEY and CDR2 as SVGAGI. V lost 0 bases and J 6 bases, leaving 6 bases between the germline ends. CDR3 protein: CASSYSIAQPQHF. Here the CDR3 DNA reads TGTGCCAGCAGTTACTCGATTGCTCAGCCCCAGCATTTT.

The genes are TRBV7-8 and TRBJ1-2; tentatively, D is TRBD1 (5 bases). The CDR3 contains 15 residues. With 0 bases removed from V and 2 bases from J, the gap between germline ends came to 10 bases. Germline assignment: CDR1 SGHVS and CDR2 FQNEAQ. The DNA of the CDR3 is TGTGCCAGCAGCTTAGCGACCCAGGGCAACTATGGCTACACCTTC. It yields the protein CASSLATQGNYGYTF.

In this sample, this clone turned up a few times. The V gene is TRBV14, the J gene TRBJ2-7; perhaps D is TRBD1 or TRBD2 (5 bases each). CDR3 length equals 11 residues. The germline CDR1 and CDR2 sequences are SGHDN and FVKESK. Between the trimmed V and J ends, which lost 3 bases and 13 bases, there was a span of 13 bases. This chain's CDR3 is CASSQGTSSYF. The CDR3 nucleotides read TGTGCCAGCAGCCAGGGGACCAGCTCTTACTTC.

The chain couples TRBV7-9 to TRBJ1-4; TRBD1 aligns across 7 bases. This CDR3 is built from 16 residues. Unmatched junction bases numbered 11, after V lost 3 bases and J lost 7 bases. Germline values: CDR1 SEHNR, CDR2 FQNEAQ (reference sequence). The CDR3 here is CASSLKWARGFEKLFF. CDR3 DNA: TGTGCCAGCAGCTTGAAATGGGCCAGGGGGTTTGAAAAACTGTTTTTT.